The rows below give T cell receptor beta chains drawn from one sample of a study of blood T cells in healthy people across ages. TCRdb reanalysed the 5' RACE reads using MiXCR and keeps one entry per CDR3 protein. The sample lists nearly 800,000 distinct CDR3 sequences; approximately 53% were seen once. Specimen: blood. These receptors were obtained from a middle-aged man in good health. CDR3s include the opening cysteine and the closing phenylalanine or tryptophan. D genes are given only for firm matches. Rows may omit the clone size; those that give it use once, few, many or a size class.

CASKDNINSPLHF,TGTGCCAGCAAGGACAACATTAATTCACCCCTCCACTTT,.,TRBV12-3/TRBV12-4,.,TRBJ1-6
CASSQGPREGEDEQFF,TGTGCCAGCAGCCAAGGCCCCAGGGAAGGGGAGGATGAGCAGTTCTTC,.,TRBV3-1,.,TRBJ2-1
CASSSPVDTQYF,TGTGCCAGCAGTTCCCCGGTAGATACGCAGTATTTT,.,TRBV28,.,TRBJ2-3
CASSGDREGETQYF,TGTGCCAGCAGTGGAGACAGGGAAGGAGAGACCCAGTACTTC,few,TRBV28,TRBD1,TRBJ2-5
CASSLRVQGTLNQPQHF,TGTGCCAGCAGCTTGAGGGTACAGGGAACCCTCAATCAGCCCCAGCATTTT,few,TRBV11-3,.,TRBJ1-5
CSVGGGTNTEAFF,TGCAGCGTTGGGGGGGGGACGAACACTGAAGCTTTCTTT,few,TRBV29-1,.,TRBJ1-1
CSAKGLGDGGCTF,TGCAGTGCCAAGGGACTGGGCGACGGTGGCTGCACCTTC,.,TRBV20-1,.,TRBJ1-2
CASRPGLANTDTQYF,TGTGCCAGCAGGCCGGGACTAGCGAACACAGATACGCAGTATTTT,.,TRBV11-1,TRBD2,TRBJ2-3
CASSQDGTIDEQYF,TGTGCCAGCAGCCAAGATGGGACAATCGACGAGCAGTACTTC,many,TRBV4-2,.,TRBJ2-7
CSVEDRCTGMSYERYF,TGCAGCGTTGAAGATCGTTGTACAGGGATGTCCTACGAGCGGTACTTC,.,TRBV29-1,.,TRBJ2-7
CASSYTQGVQETQYF,TGTGCCAGCAGTTACACCCAAGGAGTCCAAGAGACCCAGTACTTC,.,TRBV6-5,.,TRBJ2-5
CASSQGLGHSRSRVLTF,TGTGCCAGCAGCCAAGGTCTTGGTCACTCTCGTAGCCGAGTCCTGACTTTC,few,TRBV3-1,.,TRBJ2-6
CASSARTANTYTNYGYTF,TGTGCCAGCAGCGCAAGGACAGCCAACACCTACACTAACTATGGCTACACCTTC,few,TRBV6-1,.,TRBJ1-2
CASSPTGTAGETQYF,TGTGCCAGCAGCCCAACCGGGACAGCTGGGGAGACCCAGTACTTC,once,TRBV9,TRBD1,TRBJ2-5
CASSQDHGTSGSHEQYF,TGTGCCAGCAGCCAAGATCATGGGACTAGCGGCTCCCACGAGCAGTACTTC,once,TRBV14,TRBD2,TRBJ2-7
CASSYPPDRRSAFF,TGTGCCAGCAGTTACCCGCCGGACAGACGATCAGCTTTCTTT,.,TRBV6-6,.,TRBJ1-1
CSAKRGQGNSPLHF,TGCAGTGCTAAAAGGGGACAGGGTAATTCACCCCTCCACTTT,.,TRBV20-1,TRBD1,TRBJ1-6
CSVETQGFETQYF,TGCAGCGTTGAGACACAGGGTTTCGAGACCCAGTACTTC,.,TRBV29-1,.,TRBJ2-5
CASSAEGTINEQFF,TGTGCCAGCAGCGCGGAGGGGACCATCAATGAGCAGTTCTTC,.,TRBV6-2/TRBV6-3,.,TRBJ2-1
CASSLIGASTDTQYF,TGTGCCAGCAGCTTAATAGGGGCTAGCACAGATACGCAGTATTTT,.,TRBV7-2,.,TRBJ2-3
CASSIGGGFRNEQYF,TGTGCCAGCAGCATCGGTGGGGGGTTCCGCAATGAGCAGTACTTC,few,TRBV9,.,TRBJ2-5
CASSPGTDYEQYF,TGTGCCAGCAGCCCCGGGACAGATTACGAGCAGTACTTC,few,TRBV28,TRBD1,TRBJ2-7
CASRLLAFNYNEQFF,TGTGCCAGCAGATTACTAGCGTTCAACTACAATGAGCAGTTCTTC,.,TRBV6-4,TRBD2,TRBJ2-1
CASSLVNSIGTYEQYF,TGTGCCAGCAGCTTGGTTAACAGTATAGGTACCTACGAGCAGTACTTC,.,TRBV5-5,.,TRBJ2-7
CASSPRWGLGETQYF,TGTGCCAGCAGCCCCAGGTGGGGGCTGGGGGAGACCCAGTACTTC,few,TRBV7-2,.,TRBJ2-5
CASSYSGQLYGYTF,TGTGCCAGCAGCTACTCGGGACAGCTCTATGGCTACACCTTC,few,TRBV7-2,TRBD1,TRBJ1-2
CASSRRRTSGIPDTQYF,TGTGCCAGCAGCCGACGGAGGACTAGCGGGATTCCAGATACGCAGTATTTT,.,TRBV5-5,TRBD2,TRBJ2-3
CATSDPTRGEDTQYF,TGTGCCACCAGTGACCCCACCCGAGGGGAAGATACGCAGTATTTT,.,TRBV24-1,.,TRBJ2-3
CSVALSSWQYF,TGCAGCGTCGCCCTATCGTCGTGGCAGTACTTC,.,TRBV29-1,.,TRBJ2-4
CATSDHMSADTQYF,TGTGCCACCAGCGACCATATGAGCGCAGATACGCAGTATTTT,.,TRBV24-1,.,TRBJ2-3
CASSLNRDYGYTF,TGTGCCAGCAGCTTAAACAGAGACTATGGCTACACCTTC,.,TRBV7-3,.,TRBJ1-2
CASSEGLGYGYTF,TGTGCCAGCAGTGAAGGGTTGGGGTATGGCTACACCTTC,.,TRBV6-1,.,TRBJ1-2
CSARDREGGTYNEQFF,TGCAGTGCTAGAGATCGAGAGGGAGGGACCTACAATGAGCAGTTCTTC,.,TRBV20-1,TRBD2,TRBJ2-1
CASSPLHRVSGNTIYF,TGTGCCAGCAGTCCCCTCCACCGGGTATCAGGAAACACCATATATTTT,.,TRBV28,.,TRBJ1-3
CASSALQNTDTQYF,TGTGCCAGCAGCGCGCTGCAGAACACAGATACGCAGTATTTT,.,TRBV9,.,TRBJ2-3
CASSEEGGNYNEQFF,TGTGCCAGCAGTGAAGAAGGGGGTAATTACAATGAGCAGTTCTTC,.,TRBV6-1,.,TRBJ2-1
CASSSQRDVAGEAFF,TGCGCCAGCAGTTCCCAAAGGGATGTTGCAGGAGAAGCTTTCTTT,.,TRBV5-1,.,TRBJ1-1
CSARDMSRAGDIQYF,TGCAGTGCTAGAGATATGAGCAGGGCGGGGGACATTCAGTACTTC,.,TRBV20-1,TRBD2,TRBJ2-4
CASSESRGPFSEQYF,TGTGCCAGCAGTGAATCGCGAGGCCCTTTCTCCGAGCAGTACTTC,.,TRBV2,.,TRBJ2-7
CASSECRTLMEKLFF,TGTGCCAGCAGTGAATGTCGGACGCTCATGGAAAAACTGTTTTTT,.,TRBV25-1,.,TRBJ1-4
CASSSTGRAGRGEQYF,TGTGCCAGCAGCTCTACGGGAAGAGCGGGGAGAGGTGAGCAGTACTTC,.,TRBV12-3/TRBV12-4,TRBD2,TRBJ2-7